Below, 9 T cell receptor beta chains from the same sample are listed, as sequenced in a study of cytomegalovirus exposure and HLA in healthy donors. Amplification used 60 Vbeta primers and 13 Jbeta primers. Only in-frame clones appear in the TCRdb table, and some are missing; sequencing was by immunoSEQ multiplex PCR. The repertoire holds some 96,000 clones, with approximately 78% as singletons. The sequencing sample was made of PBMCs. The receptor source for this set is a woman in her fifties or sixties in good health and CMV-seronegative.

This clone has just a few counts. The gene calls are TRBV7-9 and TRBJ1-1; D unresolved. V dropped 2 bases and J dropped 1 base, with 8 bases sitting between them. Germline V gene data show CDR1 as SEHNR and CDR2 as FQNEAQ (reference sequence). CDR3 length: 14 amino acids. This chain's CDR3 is CASSLLRRNTEAFF. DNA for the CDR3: TGTGCCAGCAGCTTACTTCGGAGGAACACTGAAGCTTTCTTT.

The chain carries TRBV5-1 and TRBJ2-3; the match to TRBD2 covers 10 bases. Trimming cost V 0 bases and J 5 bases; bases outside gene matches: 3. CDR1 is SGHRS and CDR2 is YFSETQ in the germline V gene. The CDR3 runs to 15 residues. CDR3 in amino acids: CASSLGGLAIDTQYF. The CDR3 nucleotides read TGCGCCAGCAGCTTGGGGGGACTAGCGATAGATACGCAGTATTTT. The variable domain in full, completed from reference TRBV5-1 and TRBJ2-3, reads KAGVTQTPRYLIKTRGQQVTLSCSPISGHRSVSWYQQTPGQGLQFLFEYFSETQRNKGNFPGRFSGRQFSNSRSEMNVSTLELGDSALYLCASSLGGLAIDTQYFGPGTRLTVL.

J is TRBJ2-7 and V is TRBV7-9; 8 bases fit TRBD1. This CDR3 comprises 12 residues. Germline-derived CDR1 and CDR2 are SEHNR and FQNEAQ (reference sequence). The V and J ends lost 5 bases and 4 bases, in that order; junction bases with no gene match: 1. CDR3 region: CASSRTGYEQYF. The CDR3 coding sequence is TGTGCCAGCAGCCGGACAGGGTACGAGCAGTACTTC.

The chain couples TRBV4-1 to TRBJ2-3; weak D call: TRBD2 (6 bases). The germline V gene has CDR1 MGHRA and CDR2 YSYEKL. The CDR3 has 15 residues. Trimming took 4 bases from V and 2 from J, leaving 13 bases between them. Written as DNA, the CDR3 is TGCGCCAGCAGCCCCCTGCGGGGCCACACAGATACGCAGTATTTT. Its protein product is CASSPLRGHTDTQYF.

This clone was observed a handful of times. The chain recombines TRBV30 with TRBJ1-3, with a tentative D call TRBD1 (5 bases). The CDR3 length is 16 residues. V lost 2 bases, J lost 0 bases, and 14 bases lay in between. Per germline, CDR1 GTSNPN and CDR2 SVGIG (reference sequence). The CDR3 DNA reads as TGTGCCTGGAGTAGGGGCGACGGAAGCTCTGGAAACACCATATATTTT. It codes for CAWSRGDGSSGNTIYF.

CDR3 region: CASSPGQGQETQYF. The CDR3 DNA reads as TGCGCCAGCAGCCCGGGACAGGGACAAGAGACCCAGTACTTC. This chain joins TRBV5-1 and TRBJ2-5; 9 positions agree with TRBD1. CDR1 SGHRS and CDR2 YFSETQ come from the germline V gene. Trimming removed 4 bases from V and 2 bases from J; junction bases left unmatched: 3. This CDR3 region has 14 residues.

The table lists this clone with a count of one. CDR3 in amino acids: CASRDREQKLFF. The CDR3 nucleotides read TGTGCCAGCAGGGACAGGGAACAAAAACTGTTTTTT. The chain is built from TRBV6-6 and TRBJ1-4; the match to TRBD1 covers 8 bases. The junction had 3 bases not matched to a gene; V was cut back by 6 bases and J by 9 bases. Looked up from germline, CDR1 is MNHNY and CDR2 is SVGAGI (reference sequence). The CDR3 is made up of 12 amino acids.

CDR3: CAISGRTGERYEQYF. As DNA, the CDR3 is TGTGCCATCAGTGGACGGACAGGGGAAAGGTACGAGCAGTACTTC. The V and J genes are TRBV10-3 and TRBJ2-7; 9 bases line up with TRBD1. Germline trimming cut 4 bases from V and 4 bases from J; bases unmatched to any gene: 8. The CDR3 has 15 residues. Germline values: CDR1 ENHRY, CDR2 SYGVKD.

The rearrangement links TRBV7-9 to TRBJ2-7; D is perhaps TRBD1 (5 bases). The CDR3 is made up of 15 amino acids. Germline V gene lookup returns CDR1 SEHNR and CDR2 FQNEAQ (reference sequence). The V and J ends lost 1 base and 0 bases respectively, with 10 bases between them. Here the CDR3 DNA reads TGTGCCAGCAGCTTAGTGGGGCGAGGCTCCTACGAGCAGTACTTC. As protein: CASSLVGRGSYEQYF. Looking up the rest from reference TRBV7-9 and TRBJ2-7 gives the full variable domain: DTGVSQNPRHKITKRGQNVTFRCDPISEHNRLYWYRQTLGQGPEFLTYFQNEAQLEKSRLLSDRFSAERPKGSFSTLEIQRTEQGDSAMYLCASSLVGRGSYEQYFGPGTRLTVT.